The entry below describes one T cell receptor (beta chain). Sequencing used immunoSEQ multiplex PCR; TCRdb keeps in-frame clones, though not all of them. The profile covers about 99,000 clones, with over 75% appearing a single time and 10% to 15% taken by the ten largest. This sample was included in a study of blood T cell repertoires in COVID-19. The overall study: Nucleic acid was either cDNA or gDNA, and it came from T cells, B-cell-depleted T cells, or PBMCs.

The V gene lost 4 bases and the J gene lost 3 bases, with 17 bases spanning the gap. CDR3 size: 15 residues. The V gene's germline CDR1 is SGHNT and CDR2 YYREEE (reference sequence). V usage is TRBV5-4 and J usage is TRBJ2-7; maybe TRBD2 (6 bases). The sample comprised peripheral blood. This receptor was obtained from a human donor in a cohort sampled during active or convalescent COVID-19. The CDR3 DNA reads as TGTGCCAGCAGCCCCGCCCCGGGGGTGATCTACGAGCAGTACTTC. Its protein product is CASSPAPGVIYEQYF.